The clone carrying this T cell receptor (beta chain) was observed many times. Its antigen is not known. The CDR3 spans 14 residues. The germline CDR1 and CDR2 sequences are SGHTA and FQGTGA. V was trimmed by 2 bases and J by 1 base, leaving 7 bases between them. The sample comes from a study of blood T cells in healthy people across ages. General study points: Changes seen in expanded clonotypes were possibly confounded by donor CMV status left unknown. Age advanced and TCR beta diversity per million T cells fell, roughly linearly. Comparison with aged donors showed that long-lived donors had more naive CD4+ cells and higher diversity.

Extraction yielded at least 5 micrograms of total RNA per sample. The second PCR ran about 6 to 11 cycles with a sample-barcoded 5' primer and J-beta primers. MiXCR, applied by TCRdb to the 5' RACE reads, yields one record per CDR3 protein. The repertoire consists of hundreds of thousands of distinct CDR3 sequences, with about 52% occurring once and the leading ten covering around a third. The source material was blood. The rearrangement joins TRBV7-3 to TRBJ2-3, with D tentatively TRBD2 (5 bases). The receptor comes from a woman aged 55 to 70 in good health. DNA for the CDR3: TGTGCCAGCAGCTTACAGCGGCGCACAGATACGCAGTATTTT. The encoded protein is CASSLQRRTDTQYF.